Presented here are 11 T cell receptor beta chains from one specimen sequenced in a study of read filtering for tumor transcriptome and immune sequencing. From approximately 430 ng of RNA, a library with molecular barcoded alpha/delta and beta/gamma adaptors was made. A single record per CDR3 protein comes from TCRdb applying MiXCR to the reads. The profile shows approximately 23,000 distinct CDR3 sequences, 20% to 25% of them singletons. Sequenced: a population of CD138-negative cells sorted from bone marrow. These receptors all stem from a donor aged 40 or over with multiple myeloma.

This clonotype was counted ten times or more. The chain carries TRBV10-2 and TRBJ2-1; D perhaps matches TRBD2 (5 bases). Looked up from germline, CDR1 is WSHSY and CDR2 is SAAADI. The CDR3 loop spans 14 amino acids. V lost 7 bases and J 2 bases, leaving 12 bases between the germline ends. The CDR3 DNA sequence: TGCGCCAGCACCGACTATGAGACCTACAATGAGCAGTTCTTC. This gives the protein CASTDYETYNEQFF.

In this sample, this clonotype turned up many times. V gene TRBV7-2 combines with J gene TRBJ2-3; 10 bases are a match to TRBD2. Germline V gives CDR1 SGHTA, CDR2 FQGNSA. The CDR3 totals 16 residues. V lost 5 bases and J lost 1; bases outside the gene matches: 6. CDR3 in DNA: TGTGCCAGCAGCCGTAGCGGGGGGTTGGGCACAGATACGCAGTATTTT. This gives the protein CASSRSGGLGTDTQYF.

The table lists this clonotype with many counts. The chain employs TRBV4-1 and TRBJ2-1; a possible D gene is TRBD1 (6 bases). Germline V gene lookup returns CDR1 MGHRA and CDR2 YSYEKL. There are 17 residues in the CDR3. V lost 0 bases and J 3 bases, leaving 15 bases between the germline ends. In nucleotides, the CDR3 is TGCGCCAGCAGCCAAGATTTGGGGCAGGGGATCTACAATGAGCAGTTCTTC. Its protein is CASSQDLGQGIYNEQFF.

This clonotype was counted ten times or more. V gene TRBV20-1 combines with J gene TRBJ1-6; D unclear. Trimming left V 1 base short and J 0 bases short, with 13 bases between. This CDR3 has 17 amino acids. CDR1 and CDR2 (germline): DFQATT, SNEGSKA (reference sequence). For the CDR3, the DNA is TGCAGTGCTAGAGGCGGGGAAAAGAGCTCCTATAATTCACCCCTCCACTTT. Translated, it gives CSARGGEKSSYNSPLHF.

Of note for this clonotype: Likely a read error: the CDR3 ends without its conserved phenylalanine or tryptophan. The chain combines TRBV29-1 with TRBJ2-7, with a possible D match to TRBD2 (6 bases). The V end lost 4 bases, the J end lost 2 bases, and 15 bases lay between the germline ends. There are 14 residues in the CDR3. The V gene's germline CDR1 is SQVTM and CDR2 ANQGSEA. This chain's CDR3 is CSVGSREPPYEQYL. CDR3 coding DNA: TGCAGCGTTGGGTCACGGGAGCCCCCCTACGAGCAGTACCTC.

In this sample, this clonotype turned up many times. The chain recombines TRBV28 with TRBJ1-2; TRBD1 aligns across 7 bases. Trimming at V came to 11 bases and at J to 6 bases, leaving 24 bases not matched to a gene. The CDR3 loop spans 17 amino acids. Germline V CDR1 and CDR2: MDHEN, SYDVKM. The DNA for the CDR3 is TGTGCCTGCCACGGGACAGCTAAGGAAGAGGTACTGGATGGCTACACCTTC. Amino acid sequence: CACHGTAKEEVLDGYTF.

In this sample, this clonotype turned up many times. The CDR3 loop is CASSLSPASVQETQYF. The CDR3, as DNA: TGTGCCAGCAGTTTATCCCCGGCTAGCGTTCAAGAGACCCAGTACTTC. This chain uses TRBV27 with TRBJ2-5; possible D gene TRBD2, 6 bases. V lost 0 bases and J lost 2, with 13 bases in between. This CDR3 is 16 amino acids long. In germline, CDR1 is MNHEY, CDR2 SMNVEV (reference sequence).

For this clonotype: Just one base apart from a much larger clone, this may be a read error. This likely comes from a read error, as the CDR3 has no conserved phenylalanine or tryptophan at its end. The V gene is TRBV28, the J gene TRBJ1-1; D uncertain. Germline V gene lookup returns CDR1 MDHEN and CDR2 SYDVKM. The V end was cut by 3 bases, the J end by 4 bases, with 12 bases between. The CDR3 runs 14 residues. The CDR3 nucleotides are TGTGCCAGCAGTTTTGTGTCCCAAACCACTGAAGCTTTCGTT. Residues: CASSFVSQTTEAFV.

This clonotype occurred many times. CDR3 nucleotide sequence: TGTGCCTGGAGTAAGGGACAGAATAATTCACCCCTCCACTTT. It encodes CAWSKGQNNSPLHF. V gene TRBV30 combines with J gene TRBJ1-6; TRBD1 agrees at 7 bases. From germline, CDR1 is GTSNPN and CDR2 SVGIG (reference sequence). This CDR3 is built from 14 residues. J gave up 5 bases and V 2 bases, and 3 bases lay outside the gene matches.

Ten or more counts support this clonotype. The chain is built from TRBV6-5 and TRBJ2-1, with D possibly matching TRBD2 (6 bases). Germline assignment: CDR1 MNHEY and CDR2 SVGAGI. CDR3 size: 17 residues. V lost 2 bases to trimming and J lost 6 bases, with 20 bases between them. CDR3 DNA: TGTGCCAGCAGTTACCCAGTCCTCGGGGGAGCTGGCAATGAGCAGTTCTTC. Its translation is CASSYPVLGGAGNEQFF.

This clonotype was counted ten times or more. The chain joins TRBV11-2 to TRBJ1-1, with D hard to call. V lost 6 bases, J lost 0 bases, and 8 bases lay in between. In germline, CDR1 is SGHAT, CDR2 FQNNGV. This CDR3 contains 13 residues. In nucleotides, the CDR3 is TGTGCCAGCAGTGAGGGCCTGAACACTGAAGCTTTCTTT. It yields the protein CASSEGLNTEAFF.